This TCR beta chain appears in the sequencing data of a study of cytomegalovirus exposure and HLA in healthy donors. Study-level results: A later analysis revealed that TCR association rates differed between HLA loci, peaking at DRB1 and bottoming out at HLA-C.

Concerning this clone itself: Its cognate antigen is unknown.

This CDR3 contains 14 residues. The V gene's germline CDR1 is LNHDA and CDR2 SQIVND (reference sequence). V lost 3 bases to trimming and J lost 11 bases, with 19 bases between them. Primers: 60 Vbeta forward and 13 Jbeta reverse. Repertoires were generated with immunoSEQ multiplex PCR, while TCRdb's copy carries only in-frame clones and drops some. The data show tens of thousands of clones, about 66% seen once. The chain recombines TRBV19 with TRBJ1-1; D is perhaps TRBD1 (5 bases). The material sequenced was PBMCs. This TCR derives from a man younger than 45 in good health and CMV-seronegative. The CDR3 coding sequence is TGTGCCAGTAGTATTAAAACCCAGTCCGGGGGGGCTTTCTTT. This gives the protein CASSIKTQSGGAFF.